This T cell receptor beta chain was recorded in a study of CD8 T cells in ankylosing spondylitis (dated by TCRdb to the late 2010s). Some background on the complete study: The study set out to find disease-linked TCR variants by profiling T cell receptor beta repertoires in ankylosing spondylitis patients and healthy donors. Samples of peripheral blood were taken, and for ankylosing spondylitis patients, synovial fluid was collected as well. The whole study cohort included some 100 healthy donors and 20 to 30 ankylosing spondylitis patients.

Of note for this clonotype: The specificity of this receptor is unknown. No base quality information exists; no much larger clone differs at one position.

TCRdb lists the instrument as Illumina HiSeq 2500. Quantitative 5'-RACE with molecular barcodes was the method used to prepare the TCR beta libraries. As for how the authors treated the data: Disease-linked TCR variants were identified with a new computational method built on a probabilistic model of VDJ rearrangement. TCRdb's own reprocessing of the public reads used fastp at Q25 and MiXCR and kept productive beta chains. CDR3 protein duplicates are merged, each entry listing the most common genes and DNA. It is TCRdb's table, rather than the study itself, that gives the V and J calls and clone size. This sample is represented by just over 350,000 distinct CDR3 sequences; about 20% of them were singletons. Around 14% of the sample belongs to the ten largest clones. Overall study results and their limits: The disease-linked clones were reported as significantly enriched in matched synovial fluid samples from ankylosing spondylitis patients. The disease-linked clones had a CD8+ phenotype and were found at relatively low frequencies in peripheral blood. Some motif variants were previously reported in synovial fluid and blood of reactive arthritis patients, suggesting common disease-initiation mechanisms. Blood from ankylosing spondylitis patients appeared to be characterized by a TCR beta motif composed of about 8 highly homologous amino acid variants.

Sequencing used blood, either unsorted or a sorted T cell fraction (not recorded which). The TCR comes from a male donor with ankylosing spondylitis or in good health (not recorded which).

The DNA reads as follows: TGTGCCAGCAGTTCGAGGGACAGGCCGAGCACAGATACGCAGTATTTT. This is translated as CASSSRDRPSTDTQYF. This chain is built from TRBV27 and TRBJ2-3; a stretch of 8 junction bases matches TRBD1. V is pruned by 4 bases and J by 0 bases, leaving 6 bases of the junction without a gene match. CDR1 and CDR2 were assigned from the germline V gene (reference sequence) as MNHEY and SMNVEV. Counted from cysteine to phenylalanine, this CDR3 has 16 amino acids. Only the CDR3 DNA stays, 48 bases, in frame from base 1.